These T cell receptor beta chains were read from a single sample in a study of cytomegalovirus exposure and HLA in healthy donors. This table comes from immunoSEQ multiplex PCR, and its TCRdb copy is limited to in-frame clones, with some not included. The sample holds approximately 280,000 clones, about nine tenths seen once. The sequenced material came from PBMCs. These receptors originate from a man aged 35-49 years in good health and CMV-seropositive. CDR3s include the opening cysteine and the closing phenylalanine or tryptophan. Each record gives: D gene, V gene, CDR3 length, clone size, J gene, CDR3 protein, CDR3 DNA. A D gene is named only where the DNA matches it firmly. Size values are once, few and many counts, or a class for expanded clones, and some rows have none.

D: TRBD2; V: TRBV7-2; length: 18; size: once; J: TRBJ2-7; CDR3: CASSLADGGLAGADEQYF; DNA: TGTGCCAGCAGCTTAGCGGACGGAGGACTAGCGGGAGCAGACGAGCAGTACTTC
D: -; V: TRBV7-9; length: 14; size: -; J: TRBJ2-1; CDR3: CASSLVAGDNEQFF; DNA: TGTGCCAGCAGCTTAGTAGCAGGGGACAATGAGCAGTTCTTC
D: -; V: TRBV5-1; length: 12; size: -; J: TRBJ2-5; CDR3: CASRRGRRTQYF; DNA: TGCGCCTCTCGGCGGGGGCGCAGGACCCAGTACTTC
D: TRBD2; V: TRBV7-3; length: 14; size: -; J: TRBJ2-2; CDR3: CASSGLAGGGELFF; DNA: TGTGCCAGCAGCGGACTAGCGGGAGGAGGGGAGCTGTTTTTT
D: -; V: TRBV4-1; length: 14; size: once; J: TRBJ2-5; CDR3: CASSQLGVSETQYF; DNA: TGCGCCAGCAGCCAATTAGGGGTTTCAGAGACCCAGTACTTC
D: -; V: TRBV7-6; length: 13; size: -; J: TRBJ2-1; CDR3: CASSPDSYNEQFF; DNA: TGTGCCAGCAGCCCAGACTCTTACAATGAGCAGTTCTTC
D: TRBD1; V: TRBV14; length: 15; size: -; J: TRBJ2-7; CDR3: CASSYRQGSPYEQYF; DNA: TGTGCCAGCAGCTATCGACAGGGGTCACCCTACGAGCAGTACTTC
D: -; V: TRBV7-2; length: 13; size: -; J: TRBJ2-7; CDR3: CASRFRGSYEQYF; DNA: TGTGCCAGCAGGTTCCGCGGCTCCTACGAGCAGTACTTC
D: TRBD1; V: TRBV7-9; length: 14; size: -; J: TRBJ2-7; CDR3: CASSPRDRGYEQYF; DNA: TGTGCCAGCAGTCCTCGGGACAGGGGATACGAGCAGTACTTC
D: -; V: TRBV2; length: 15; size: -; J: TRBJ1-5; CDR3: CASSGLEGSNQPQHF; DNA: TGTGCCAGCAGCGGACTAGAGGGAAGCAATCAGCCCCAGCATTTT
D: TRBD2; V: TRBV7-9; length: 16; size: few; J: TRBJ2-7; CDR3: CASSWGEGLASPEQYF; DNA: TGTGCCAGCAGCTGGGGGGAAGGACTAGCTTCCCCCGAGCAGTACTTC
D: -; V: TRBV27; length: 15; size: once; J: TRBJ2-2; CDR3: CASSSLFRSSGELFF; DNA: TGTGCCAGCAGTTCCCTTTTCCGGAGCTCCGGGGAGCTGTTTTTT
D: TRBD2; V: TRBV19; length: 14; size: once; J: TRBJ2-7; CDR3: CASSGLAGSYEQYF; DNA: TGTGCCAGTAGTGGACTAGCGGGATCCTACGAGCAGTACTTC
D: -; V: TRBV2; length: 12; size: once; J: TRBJ2-1; CDR3: CASSGTGGEQFF; DNA: TGTGCCAGCAGCGGAACAGGTGGAGAGCAGTTCTTC
D: -; V: TRBV21-1; length: 17; size: -; J: TRBJ1-1; CDR3: CASSKAHLGRGNTEAFF; DNA: TGTGCCAGCAGCAAAGCACACCTGGGGAGAGGAAACACTGAAGCTTTCTTT
D: TRBD1; V: TRBV7-6; length: 17; size: -; J: TRBJ2-3; CDR3: CASSLGAWTGEPDTQYF; DNA: TGTGCCAGCAGCTTAGGGGCCTGGACAGGGGAACCAGATACGCAGTATTTT